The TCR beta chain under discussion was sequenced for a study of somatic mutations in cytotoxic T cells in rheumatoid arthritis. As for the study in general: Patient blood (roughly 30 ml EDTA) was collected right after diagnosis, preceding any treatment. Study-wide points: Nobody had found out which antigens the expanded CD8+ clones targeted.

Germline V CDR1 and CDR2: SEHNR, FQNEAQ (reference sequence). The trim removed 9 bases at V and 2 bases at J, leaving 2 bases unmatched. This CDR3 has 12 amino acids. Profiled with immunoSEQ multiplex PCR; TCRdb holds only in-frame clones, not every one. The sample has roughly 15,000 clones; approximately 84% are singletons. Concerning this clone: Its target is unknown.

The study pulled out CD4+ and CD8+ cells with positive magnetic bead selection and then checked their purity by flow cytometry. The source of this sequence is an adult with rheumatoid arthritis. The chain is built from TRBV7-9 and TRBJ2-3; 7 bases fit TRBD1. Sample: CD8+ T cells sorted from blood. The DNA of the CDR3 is TGTGCCAGTGAGGGGGCCACAGATACGCAGTATTTT. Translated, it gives CASEGATDTQYF. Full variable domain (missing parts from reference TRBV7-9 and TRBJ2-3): DTGVSQNPRHKITKRGQNVTFRCDPISEHNRLYWYRQTLGQGPEFLTYFQNEAQLEKSRLLSDRFSAERPKGSFSTLEIQRTEQGDSAMYLCASEGATDTQYFGPGTRLTVL.